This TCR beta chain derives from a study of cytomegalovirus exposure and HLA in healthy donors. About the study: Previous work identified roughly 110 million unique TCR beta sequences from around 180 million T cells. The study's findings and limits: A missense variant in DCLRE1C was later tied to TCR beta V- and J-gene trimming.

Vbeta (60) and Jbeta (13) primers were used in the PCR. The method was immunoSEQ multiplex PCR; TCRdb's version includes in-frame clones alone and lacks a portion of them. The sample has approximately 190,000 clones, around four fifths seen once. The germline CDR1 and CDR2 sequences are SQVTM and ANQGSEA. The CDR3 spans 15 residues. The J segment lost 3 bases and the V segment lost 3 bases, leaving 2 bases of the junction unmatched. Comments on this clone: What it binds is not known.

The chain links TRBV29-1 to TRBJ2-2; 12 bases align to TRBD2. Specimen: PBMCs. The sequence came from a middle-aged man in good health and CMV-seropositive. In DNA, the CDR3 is TGCAGCGTTGAGGGACTAGCGGGTTACACCGGGGAGCTGTTTTTT. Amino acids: CSVEGLAGYTGELFF.